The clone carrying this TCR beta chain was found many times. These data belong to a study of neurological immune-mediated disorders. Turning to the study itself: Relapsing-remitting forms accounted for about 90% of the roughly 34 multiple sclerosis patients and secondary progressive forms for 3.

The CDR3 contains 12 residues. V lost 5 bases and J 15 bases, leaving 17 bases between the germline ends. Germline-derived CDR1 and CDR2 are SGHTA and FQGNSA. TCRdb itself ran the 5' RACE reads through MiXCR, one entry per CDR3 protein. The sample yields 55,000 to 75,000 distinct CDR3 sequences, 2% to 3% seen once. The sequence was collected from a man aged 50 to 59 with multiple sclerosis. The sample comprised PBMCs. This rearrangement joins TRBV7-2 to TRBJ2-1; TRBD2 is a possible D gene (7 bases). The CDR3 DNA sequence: TGTGCCAGCAGCGAAAGCGTGGGGGGGCCGTTCTTC. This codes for CASSESVGGPFF.